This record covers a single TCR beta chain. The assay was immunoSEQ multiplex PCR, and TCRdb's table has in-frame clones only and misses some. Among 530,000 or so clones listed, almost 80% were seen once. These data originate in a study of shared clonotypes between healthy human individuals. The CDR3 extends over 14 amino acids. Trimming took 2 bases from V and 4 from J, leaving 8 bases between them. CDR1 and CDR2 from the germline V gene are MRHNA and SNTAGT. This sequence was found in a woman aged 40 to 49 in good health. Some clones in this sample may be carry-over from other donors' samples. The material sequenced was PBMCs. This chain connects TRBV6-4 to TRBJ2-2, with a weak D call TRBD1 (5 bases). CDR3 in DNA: TGTGCCAGCAGTGACGGGGCAGCCACCGGGGAGCTGTTTTTT. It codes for CASSDGAATGELFF.